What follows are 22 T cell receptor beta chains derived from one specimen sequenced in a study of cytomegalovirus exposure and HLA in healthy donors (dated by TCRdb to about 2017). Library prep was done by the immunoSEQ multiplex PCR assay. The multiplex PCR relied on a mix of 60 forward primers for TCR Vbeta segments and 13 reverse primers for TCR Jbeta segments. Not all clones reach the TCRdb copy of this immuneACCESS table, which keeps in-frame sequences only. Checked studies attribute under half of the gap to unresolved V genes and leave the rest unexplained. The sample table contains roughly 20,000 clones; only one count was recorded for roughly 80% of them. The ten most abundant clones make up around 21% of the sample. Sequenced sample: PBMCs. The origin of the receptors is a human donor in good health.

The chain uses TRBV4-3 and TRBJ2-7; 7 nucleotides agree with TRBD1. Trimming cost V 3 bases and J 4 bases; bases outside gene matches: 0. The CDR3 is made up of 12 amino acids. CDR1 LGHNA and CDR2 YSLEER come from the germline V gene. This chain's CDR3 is CASSQTGYEQYF. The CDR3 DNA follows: TGCGCCAGCAGCCAGACAGGGTACGAGCAGTACTTC.

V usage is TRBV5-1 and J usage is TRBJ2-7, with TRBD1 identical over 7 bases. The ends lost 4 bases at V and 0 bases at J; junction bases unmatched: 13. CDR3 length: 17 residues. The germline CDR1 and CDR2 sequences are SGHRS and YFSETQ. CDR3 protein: CASSQPRQGKYSYEQYF. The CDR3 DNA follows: TGCGCCAGCAGCCAACCGAGACAGGGAAAATACTCCTACGAGCAGTACTTC.

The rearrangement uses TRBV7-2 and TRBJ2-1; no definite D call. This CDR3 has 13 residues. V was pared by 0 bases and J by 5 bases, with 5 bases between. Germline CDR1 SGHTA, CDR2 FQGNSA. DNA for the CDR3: TGTGCCAGCAGCTTAGCGCGGAACAATGAGCAGTTCTTC. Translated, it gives CASSLARNNEQFF.

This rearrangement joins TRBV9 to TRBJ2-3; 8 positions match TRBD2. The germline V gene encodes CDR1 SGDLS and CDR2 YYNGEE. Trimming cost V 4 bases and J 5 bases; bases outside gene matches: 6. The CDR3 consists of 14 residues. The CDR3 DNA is TGTGCCAGCAGCACGGGGGGGCCCGTAGATACGCAGTATTTT. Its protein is CASSTGGPVDTQYF. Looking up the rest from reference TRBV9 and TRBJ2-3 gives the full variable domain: DSGVTQTPKHLITATGQRVTLRCSPRSGDLSVYWYQQSLDQGLQFLIQYYNGEERAKGNILERFSAQQFPDLHSELNLSSLELGDSALYFCASSTGGPVDTQYFGPGTRLTVL.

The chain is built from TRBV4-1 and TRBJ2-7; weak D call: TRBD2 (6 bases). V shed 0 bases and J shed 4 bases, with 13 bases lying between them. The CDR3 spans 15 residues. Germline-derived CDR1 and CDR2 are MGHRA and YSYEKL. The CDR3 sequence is CASSQDRAGRYEQYF. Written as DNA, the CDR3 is TGCGCCAGCAGCCAAGATAGGGCGGGGAGGTACGAGCAGTACTTC.

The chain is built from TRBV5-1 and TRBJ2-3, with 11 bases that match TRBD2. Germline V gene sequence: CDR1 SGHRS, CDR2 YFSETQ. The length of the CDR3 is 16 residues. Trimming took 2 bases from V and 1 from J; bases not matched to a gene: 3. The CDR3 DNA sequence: TGCGCCAGCAGCTTAAATAGCGGGGGGGGCACAGATACGCAGTATTTT. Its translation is CASSLNSGGGTDTQYF.

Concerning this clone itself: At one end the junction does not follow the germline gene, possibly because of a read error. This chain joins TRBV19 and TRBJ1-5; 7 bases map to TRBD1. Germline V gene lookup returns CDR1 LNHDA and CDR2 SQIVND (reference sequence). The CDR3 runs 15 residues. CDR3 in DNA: TGTGCCAGTACCACCGGCAGGGCAGGGGGACAGCCCCAGCGTTTT. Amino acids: CASTTGRAGGQPQRF. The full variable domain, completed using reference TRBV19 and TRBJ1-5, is DGGITQSPKYLFRKEGQNVTLSCEQNLNHDAMYWYRQDPGQGLRLIYYSQIVNDFQKGDIAEGYSVSREKKESFPLTVTSAQKNPTAFYLCASTTGRAGGQPQRFGDGTRLSIL.

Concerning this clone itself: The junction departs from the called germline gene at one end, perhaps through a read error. CDR3 coding DNA: TGTGCCAGCAGTGAAGATGGGACAGGGGCCGGTTACGAAGAGGCCCAGTACTTC. Translating it yields CASSEDGTGAGYEEAQYF. The V gene is TRBV6-1, the J gene TRBJ2-5; 10 nucleotides match TRBD1. The germline V gene encodes CDR1 MNHNS and CDR2 SASEGT. The CDR3 sequence is 18 residues long.

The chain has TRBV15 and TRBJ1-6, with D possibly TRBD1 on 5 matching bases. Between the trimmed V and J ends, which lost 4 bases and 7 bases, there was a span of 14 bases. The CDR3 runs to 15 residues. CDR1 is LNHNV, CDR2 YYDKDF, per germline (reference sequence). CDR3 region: CATSNSDRLNSPLHF. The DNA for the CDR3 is TGTGCCACCAGCAACAGCGACAGATTAAATTCACCCCTCCACTTT.

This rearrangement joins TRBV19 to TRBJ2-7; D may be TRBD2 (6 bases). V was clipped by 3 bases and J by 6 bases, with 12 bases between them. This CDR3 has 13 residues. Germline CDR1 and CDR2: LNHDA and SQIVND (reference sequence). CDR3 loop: CASSMGGRVEQYF. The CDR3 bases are TGTGCCAGTAGTATGGGAGGCCGGGTCGAGCAGTACTTC.

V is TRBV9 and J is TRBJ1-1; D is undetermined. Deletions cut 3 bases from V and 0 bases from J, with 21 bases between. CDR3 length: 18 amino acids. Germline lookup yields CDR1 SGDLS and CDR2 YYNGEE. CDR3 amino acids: CASSAEEGFGPLNTEAFF. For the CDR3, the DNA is TGTGCCAGCAGCGCGGAGGAGGGTTTCGGCCCCTTGAACACTGAAGCTTTCTTT.

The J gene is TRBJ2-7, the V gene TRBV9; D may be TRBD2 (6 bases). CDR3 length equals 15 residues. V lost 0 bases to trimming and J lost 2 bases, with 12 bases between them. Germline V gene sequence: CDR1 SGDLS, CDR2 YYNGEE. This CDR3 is CASSVGPSAPYEQYF. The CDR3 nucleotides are TGTGCCAGCAGCGTAGGCCCTAGCGCACCCTACGAGCAGTACTTC.

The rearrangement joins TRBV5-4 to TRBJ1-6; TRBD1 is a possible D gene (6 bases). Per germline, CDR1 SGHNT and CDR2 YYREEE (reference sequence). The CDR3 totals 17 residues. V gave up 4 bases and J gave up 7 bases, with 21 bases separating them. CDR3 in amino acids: CASSLLQGRLGNSPLHF. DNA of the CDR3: TGTGCCAGCAGCCTCCTGCAGGGGCGTCTTGGGAATTCACCCCTCCACTTT.

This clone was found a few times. The CDR3 nucleotides are TGTGCCAGCAGCATGGAGCGGGGGCTAAGAAATACGCAGTATTTT. It yields the protein CASSMERGLRNTQYF. The chain is built from TRBV11-1 and TRBJ2-3; TRBD2 matches 8 bases. Trimming removed 5 bases from V and 7 bases from J; junction bases left unmatched: 11. CDR3 length equals 15 residues. Germline V CDR1 and CDR2: SGHAT, FQDESV (reference sequence). The whole variable domain, filled in from reference TRBV11-1 and TRBJ2-3, reads EAEVAQSPRYKITEKSQAVAFWCDPISGHATLYWYRQILGQGPELLVQFQDESVVDDSQLPKDRFSAERLKGVDSTLKIQPAELGDSAMYLCASSMERGLRNTQYFGPGTRLTVL.

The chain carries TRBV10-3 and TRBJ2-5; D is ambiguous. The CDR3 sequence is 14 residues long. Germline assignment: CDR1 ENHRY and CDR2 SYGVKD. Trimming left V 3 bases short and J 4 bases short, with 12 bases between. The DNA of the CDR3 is TGTGCCATCAGTGACCAACGAGGTGGAGAGACCCAGTACTTC. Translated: CAISDQRGGETQYF.

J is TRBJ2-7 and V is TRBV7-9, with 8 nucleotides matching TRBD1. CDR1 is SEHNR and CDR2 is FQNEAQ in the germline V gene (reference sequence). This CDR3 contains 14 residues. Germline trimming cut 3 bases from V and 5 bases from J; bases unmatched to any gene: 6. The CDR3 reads CASSLARGRDEQYF. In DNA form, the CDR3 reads TGTGCCAGCAGCTTGGCCAGGGGGCGCGACGAGCAGTACTTC.

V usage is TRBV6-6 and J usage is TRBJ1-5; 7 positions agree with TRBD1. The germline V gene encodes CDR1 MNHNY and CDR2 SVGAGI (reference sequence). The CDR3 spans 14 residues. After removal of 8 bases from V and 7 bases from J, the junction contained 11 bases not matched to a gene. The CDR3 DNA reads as TGTGCCAGCGGGACGGCCTGGGGACAGCAGCCCCAGCATTTT. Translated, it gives CASGTAWGQQPQHF.

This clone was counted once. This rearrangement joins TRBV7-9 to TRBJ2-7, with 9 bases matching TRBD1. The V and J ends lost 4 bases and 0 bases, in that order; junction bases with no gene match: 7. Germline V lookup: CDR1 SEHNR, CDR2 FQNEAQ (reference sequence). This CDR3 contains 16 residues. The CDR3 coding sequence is TGTGCCAGCAGCTCCAACCGGGACAGGGACTCCTACGAGCAGTACTTC. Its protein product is CASSSNRDRDSYEQYF. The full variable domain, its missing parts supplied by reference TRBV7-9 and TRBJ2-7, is DTGVSQNPRHKITKRGQNVTFRCDPISEHNRLYWYRQTLGQGPEFLTYFQNEAQLEKSRLLSDRFSAERPKGSFSTLEIQRTEQGDSAMYLCASSSNRDRDSYEQYFGPGTRLTVT.

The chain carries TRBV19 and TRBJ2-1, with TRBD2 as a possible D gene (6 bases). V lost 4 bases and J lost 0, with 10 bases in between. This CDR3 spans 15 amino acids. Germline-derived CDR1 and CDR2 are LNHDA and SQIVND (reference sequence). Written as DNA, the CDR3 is TGTGCCAGTAGTACCGGGGGTATCTCCTACAATGAGCAGTTCTTC. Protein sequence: CASSTGGISYNEQFF.

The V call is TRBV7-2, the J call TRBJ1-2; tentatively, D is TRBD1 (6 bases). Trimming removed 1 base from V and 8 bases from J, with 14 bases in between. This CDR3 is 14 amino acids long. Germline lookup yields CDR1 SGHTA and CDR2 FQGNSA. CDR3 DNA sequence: TGTGCCAGCAGCTTAGATTTCAGGGGCGAGGGCTACACCTTC. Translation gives CASSLDFRGEGYTF.

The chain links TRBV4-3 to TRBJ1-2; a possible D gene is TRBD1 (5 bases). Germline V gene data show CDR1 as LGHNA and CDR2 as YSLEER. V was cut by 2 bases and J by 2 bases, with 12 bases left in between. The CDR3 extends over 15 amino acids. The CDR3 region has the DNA TGCGCCAGCAGCCAACTTATAAGGACAAACTATGGCTACACCTTC. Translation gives CASSQLIRTNYGYTF.

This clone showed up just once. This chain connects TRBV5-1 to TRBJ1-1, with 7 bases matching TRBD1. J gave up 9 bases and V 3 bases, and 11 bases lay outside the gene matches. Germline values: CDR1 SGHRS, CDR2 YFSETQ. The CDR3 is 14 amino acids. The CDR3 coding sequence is TGCGCCAGCAGCTATAATTTCGAGAGGGGGCAAGCTTTCTTT. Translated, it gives CASSYNFERGQAFF.